This T cell receptor (beta chain) was retrieved from a study of blood T cell repertoires in COVID-19 (dated by TCRdb to about 2020). In terms of the full investigation: The collaborator samples originated in the United States, Italy and Spain and spanned the acute and convalescent phases of COVID-19. The prospective study material was composed of cDNA or gDNA derived from T cells, B-cell-depleted T cells, or PBMCs. The samples were drawn from two sources: the first 160 participants of the ongoing ImmuneRACE study, and 1,000 to 1,500 subjects contributed by 6 global collaborators. A freely available public database, intended as a resource for researchers studying the immune response to SARS-CoV-2, is where the repertoires were released. Sample metadata almost always included a de-identified subject ID, COVID-19 status, age in years and sex. Subjects who had been exposed to COVID-19, were actively infected with it, or had recovered from it provided the deeply sampled blood TCRbeta repertoires that made up the dataset. HLA class I and class II types, where available, came from metadata supplied by the sample provider rather than from assay-based typing. The study at large found these results: Clinical and demographic metadata were provided uncurated, with the amount varying by source and participant.

At one collaborating source in Seattle, patients were enrolled during active infection and were followed longitudinally through the course of disease. Each collaborating institution followed its own protocols to collect whole blood in K2EDTA tubes. For TCRbeta analysis, collaborator samples were shipped as frozen whole blood, as isolated PBMCs, or as DNA extracted from either sample type. The immunoSEQ Assay, a bias-controlled multiplex PCR, was used to amplify TCRbeta CDR3 regions from genomic DNA. As for the authors' bioinformatics: Within the assay, amplification of reference gene primers was used to estimate how many nucleated cells each sample contained. To quantify the absolute abundance of each unique TCRbeta CDR3 rearrangement, sequence reads were collapsed and filtered. Productive Simpson clonality was computed per sample as the square root of Simpson's diversity index over productive rearrangements. TCRdb provides this immuneACCESS table in a form limited to in-frame rearrangements. Some clones are lacking; in checked studies, under half of them reflect an unresolved V gene, and why the rest are absent is not known. From that table come the V and J calls and clone size; the DNA was used to work out D and trimming. This sample has some 310,000 clones in its table, and nearly 90% of those were observed once. Of the sample, around 1% falls within the top ten clones.

Regarding this clone: It lacks a known antigen. Base qualities are not at hand, and no much larger clone is one base apart.

V is reduced by 0 bases and J by 2 bases, leaving a spacing of 9 bases between them. From the cysteine through the phenylalanine, the CDR3 covers 15 amino acids. The kept DNA is CDR3 alone, 45 bases in frame from the first base. CDR1 and CDR2 are read off the germline V gene as SGDLS and YYNGEE. The V gene is TRBV9 and the J gene is TRBJ2-1; the D gene is possibly TRBD1, with 5 bases matching. The source is a woman in her 40s with COVID-19, enrolled during active disease. Sequencing was done on a sample of peripheral blood. The DNA reads as follows: TGTGCCAGCAGCGTAGCCAGGGTGCCCTACAATGAGCAGTTCTTC. This is translated as CASSVARVPYNEQFF.